Listed below are T cell receptor beta chains from one sample, sequenced in a study of low-dose radiotherapy and immunotherapy resistance in tumors. TCRdb processed the reads anew with MiXCR; each CDR3 protein has one entry. This sample has around 68,000 distinct CDR3 sequences, with approximately 25% found just once. Specimen: PBMCs, collected before treatment. The source is a male donor with rectosigmoid adenocarcinoma. Both conserved end residues are part of each CDR3. A D gene is named only where the DNA matches it firmly. A row's size may be missing; if present it is once, few, many or a size class.

V	D	size	J	CDR3	DNA
TRBV29-1	NA	many	TRBJ2-7	CSVVNTGYEQYF	TGCAGCGTTGTTAACACTGGCTACGAGCAGTACTTC
TRBV12-3/TRBV12-4	NA	many	TRBJ1-1	CASSSRVIMNTEAFF	TGTGCCAGCAGTTCACGGGTTATTATGAACACTGAAGCTTTCTTT
TRBV10-1	TRBD2	many	TRBJ2-2	CASSEGPSGGSGELFF	TGCGCCAGCAGTGAGGGTCCTAGCGGGGGGTCCGGGGAGCTGTTTTTT
TRBV28	TRBD2	many	TRBJ2-1	CASRASGEYNEQFF	TGTGCCAGCAGGGCTAGCGGGGAGTACAATGAGCAGTTCTTC
TRBV19	NA	many	TRBJ1-2	CASSWGTDPRYGYTF	TGTGCCAGTAGTTGGGGAACGGACCCCCGATATGGCTACACCTTC
TRBV5-1	NA	many	TRBJ1-1	CASSPTGLTEAFF	TGCGCCAGCAGCCCGACGGGGCTTACTGAAGCTTTCTTT
TRBV9	NA	many	TRBJ1-6	CASSVGDGNSPLHF	TGTGCCAGCAGCGTAGGAGACGGAAATTCACCCCTCCACTTT
TRBV5-4	TRBD1	NA	TRBJ2-2	CASRRDRGTGELFF	TGTGCCAGCAGACGGGACAGGGGCACCGGGGAGCTGTTTTTT
TRBV6-2/TRBV6-3	NA	many	TRBJ1-5	CASSWSSNRAQPQHF	TGTGCCAGCAGTTGGTCTAGTAATAGGGCCCAGCCCCAGCATTTT
TRBV2	NA	many	TRBJ1-2	CASSPGRVVQGYTF	TGTGCCAGCTCCCCAGGCAGGGTGGTCCAAGGCTACACCTTC
TRBV28	NA	many	TRBJ2-6	CASSSGTFSTGANVLTF	TGTGCCAGCAGTTCCGGGACATTCTCCACTGGGGCCAACGTCCTGACTTTC
TRBV20-1	TRBD2	NA	TRBJ2-1	CSASASGAYNEQFF	TGCAGTGCTAGCGCTAGCGGGGCCTACAATGAGCAGTTCTTC
TRBV4-3	NA	NA	TRBJ1-2	CASSQDSWTGYTF	TGCGCCAGCAGCCAAGATTCCTGGACTGGCTACACCTTC
TRBV2	TRBD1	many	TRBJ2-5	CASSGPGQGKETQYF	TGTGCCAGCAGTGGGCCGGGACAGGGAAAAGAGACCCAGTACTTC
TRBV27	TRBD1	many	TRBJ2-1	CASRRGLYNEQFF	TGTGCCAGCAGGAGGGGGCTTTACAATGAGCAGTTCTTC
TRBV15	NA	many	TRBJ2-2	CATSGAGGSNTGELFF	TGTGCCACCAGCGGAGCAGGCGGGTCGAACACCGGGGAGCTGTTTTTT
TRBV29-1	NA	many	TRBJ2-3	CSVLRMGFTDTQYF	TGCAGCGTTTTACGGATGGGATTCACAGATACGCAGTATTTT
TRBV28	TRBD1	NA	TRBJ1-4	CASGGQGLATNEKLFF	TGTGCCAGTGGAGGACAGGGCCTTGCAACTAATGAAAAACTGTTTTTT
TRBV5-1	NA	many	TRBJ2-6	CASMLGPGANVLTF	TGCGCCAGCATGTTGGGGCCTGGGGCCAACGTCCTGACTTTC
TRBV10-3	NA	many	TRBJ2-2	CAISEDSTFTGELFF	TGTGCCATCAGTGAAGACAGCACCTTCACCGGGGAGCTGTTTTTT
TRBV6-1	NA	many	TRBJ2-3	CASSEIGGSTDTQYF	TGTGCCAGCAGTGAAATCGGCGGTTCCACAGATACGCAGTATTTT
TRBV12-3/TRBV12-4	TRBD1	many	TRBJ1-4	CASSLDRGPANEKLFF	TGTGCCAGCAGTTTGGACAGGGGGCCAGCTAATGAAAAACTGTTTTTT
TRBV4-1	NA	few	TRBJ2-2	CASSPSGSGKNTGELFF	TGCGCCAGCAGCCCCTCAGGTAGCGGAAAGAACACCGGGGAGCTGTTTTTT
TRBV6-2/TRBV6-3	NA	many	TRBJ2-7	CASSYDGQTAYEQYF	TGTGCCAGCAGTTACGATGGCCAAACGGCCTACGAGCAGTACTTC
TRBV7-2	NA	many	TRBJ2-2	CASSLETFTGELFF	TGTGCCAGCAGCTTAGAGACTTTCACCGGGGAGCTGTTTTTT
TRBV6-1	TRBD1	NA	TRBJ2-7	CASSEGTGYYEQYF	TGTGCCAGCAGTGAAGGGACAGGATACTACGAGCAGTACTTC
TRBV6-2/TRBV6-3	NA	many	TRBJ2-7	CASRRGNSYEQYF	TGTGCCAGCCGGCGGGGCAACTCCTACGAGCAGTACTTC
TRBV5-1	TRBD1	NA	TRBJ1-6	CASSLGTGTDSPLHF	TGCGCCAGCAGCTTGGGGACAGGGACGGATTCACCCCTCCACTTT
TRBV7-2	NA	many	TRBJ1-1	CASSRGTTTEAFF	TGTGCCAGCAGCCGGGGAACCACTACTGAAGCTTTCTTT
TRBV6-8	TRBD1	many	TRBJ1-4	CASSGMGQGGEKLFF	TGTGCCAGCAGTGGAATGGGACAGGGAGGTGAAAAACTGTTTTTT
TRBV12-3/TRBV12-4	NA	many	TRBJ2-3	CASSLSGADTQYF	TGTGCCAGCAGTTTATCGGGGGCAGATACGCAGTATTTT
TRBV7-2	TRBD2	many	TRBJ2-3	CASSLRGAGGPTRTDTQYF	TGTGCCAGCAGCCTAAGGGGAGCGGGGGGCCCTACGCGCACAGATACGCAGTATTTT
TRBV7-9	NA	many	TRBJ2-3	CASSPRSGTDTQYF	TGTGCCAGCAGCCCGAGGTCTGGCACAGATACGCAGTATTTT
TRBV4-1	TRBD2	many	TRBJ2-3	CASSHPFLTSGRKGDTQYF	TGCGCCAGCAGCCATCCCTTTCTGACTAGCGGGAGGAAGGGAGATACGCAGTATTTT
TRBV30	NA	many	TRBJ2-3	CAWSFYGTDTQYF	TGTGCCTGGAGTTTTTATGGAACAGATACGCAGTATTTT
TRBV10-2	NA	many	TRBJ2-2	CASSEDTSNTGELFF	TGCGCCAGCAGTGAGGACACCTCGAACACCGGGGAGCTGTTTTTT
TRBV10-3	NA	many	TRBJ1-1	CAISEELGTVVDTEAFF	TGTGCCATCAGTGAGGAATTAGGGACCGTGGTGGACACTGAAGCTTTCTTT
TRBV27	TRBD1	NA	TRBJ2-2	CASSLPNQGAPGELFF	TGTGCCAGCAGTTTACCTAATCAGGGGGCACCCGGGGAGCTGTTTTTT
TRBV12-3/TRBV12-4	NA	NA	TRBJ2-5	CASSLNWVGGETQYF	TGTGCCAGCAGTTTAAACTGGGTTGGGGGGGAGACCCAGTACTTC
TRBV7-9	NA	many	TRBJ2-5	CASSLGLSRETQYF	TGTGCCAGCAGCCTGGGACTGTCAAGGGAGACCCAGTACTTC
TRBV28	NA	many	TRBJ1-2	CASSNRNLGVYGYTF	TGTGCCAGCAGTAACCGAAACCTCGGGGTCTATGGCTACACCTTC
TRBV28	NA	many	TRBJ1-2	CASSLGIRVTGYGYTF	TGTGCCAGCAGTTTGGGGATCAGGGTAACGGGATATGGCTACACCTTC
TRBV29-1	NA	NA	TRBJ2-7	CSVDYRGGSYEQYF	TGCAGCGTTGATTACAGGGGAGGCTCCTACGAGCAGTACTTC